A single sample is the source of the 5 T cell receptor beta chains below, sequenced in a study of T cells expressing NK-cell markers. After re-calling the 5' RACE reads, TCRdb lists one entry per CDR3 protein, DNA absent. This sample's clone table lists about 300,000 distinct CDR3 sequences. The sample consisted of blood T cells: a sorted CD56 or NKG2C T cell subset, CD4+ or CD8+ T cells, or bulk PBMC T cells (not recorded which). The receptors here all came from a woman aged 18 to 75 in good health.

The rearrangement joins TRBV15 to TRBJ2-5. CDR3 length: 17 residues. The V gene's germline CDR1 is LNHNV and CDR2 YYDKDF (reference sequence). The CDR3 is CATSRDPSGRSFKTQYF.

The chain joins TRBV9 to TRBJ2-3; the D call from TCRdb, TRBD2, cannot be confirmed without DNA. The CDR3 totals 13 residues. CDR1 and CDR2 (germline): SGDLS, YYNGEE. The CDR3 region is CASSVGLADTQYF.

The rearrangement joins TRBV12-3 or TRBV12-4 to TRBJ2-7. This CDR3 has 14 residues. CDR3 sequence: CASSLSHKTYEQYF.

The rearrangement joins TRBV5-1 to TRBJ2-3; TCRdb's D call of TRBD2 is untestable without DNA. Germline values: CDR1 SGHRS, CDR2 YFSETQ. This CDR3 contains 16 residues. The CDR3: CASSLDGGRAGDTQYF. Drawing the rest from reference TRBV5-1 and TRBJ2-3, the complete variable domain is KAGVTQTPRYLIKTRGQQVTLSCSPISGHRSVSWYQQTPGQGLQFLFEYFSETQRNKGNFPGRFSGRQFSNSRSEMNVSTLELGDSALYLCASSLDGGRAGDTQYFGPGTRLTVL.

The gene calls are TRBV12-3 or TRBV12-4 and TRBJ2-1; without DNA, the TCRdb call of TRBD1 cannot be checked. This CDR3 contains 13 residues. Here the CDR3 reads CASSLGQTNEQFF.